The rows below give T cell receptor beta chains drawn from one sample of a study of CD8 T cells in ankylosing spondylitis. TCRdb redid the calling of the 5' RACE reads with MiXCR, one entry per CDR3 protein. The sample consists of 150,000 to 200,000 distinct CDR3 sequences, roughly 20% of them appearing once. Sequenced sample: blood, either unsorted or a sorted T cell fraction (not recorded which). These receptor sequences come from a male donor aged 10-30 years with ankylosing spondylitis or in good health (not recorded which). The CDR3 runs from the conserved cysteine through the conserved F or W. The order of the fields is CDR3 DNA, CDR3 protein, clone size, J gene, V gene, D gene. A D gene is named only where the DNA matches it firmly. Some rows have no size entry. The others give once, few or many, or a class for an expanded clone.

DNA: TGTGCCAGCAGTGAGAGTTCCTGGGCAGATACGCAGTATTTT
CDR3: CASSESSWADTQYF
size: many
J: TRBJ2-3
V: TRBV27
D: NA

DNA: TGTGCCAGCAGTTTCGTGGAGAATCAGCCCCAGCATTTT
CDR3: CASSFVENQPQHF
size: many
J: TRBJ1-5
V: TRBV12-3/TRBV12-4
D: NA

DNA: TGCGCCAGCAGCCAAGATGTCGGGGACGGGCCCCAGCATTTT
CDR3: CASSQDVGDGPQHF
size: many
J: TRBJ1-5
V: TRBV4-3
D: NA

DNA: TGTGCCAGCAGCTCGACAACTAGCGTCTTCTCCTACAATGAGCAGTTCTTC
CDR3: CASSSTTSVFSYNEQFF
size: NA
J: TRBJ2-1
V: TRBV7-6
D: TRBD2

DNA: TGTGCCAGCAGTGGATTTGAGGGGCATGAGCAGTTCTTC
CDR3: CASSGFEGHEQFF
size: many
J: TRBJ2-1
V: TRBV12-3/TRBV12-4
D: NA

DNA: TGCGCCAGCAGCCTACAGGGGCGCCTTTACAATGAGCAGTTCTTC
CDR3: CASSLQGRLYNEQFF
size: many
J: TRBJ2-1
V: TRBV4-3
D: TRBD1

DNA: TGTGCCAGCAGCCAAGGACGGGAGAACACTGAAGCTTTCTTT
CDR3: CASSQGRENTEAFF
size: NA
J: TRBJ1-1
V: TRBV4-2
D: NA

DNA: TGCGCCAGCAGCTTGGGATCATGGGATTATGGCTACACCTTC
CDR3: CASSLGSWDYGYTF
size: many
J: TRBJ1-2
V: TRBV5-1
D: NA

DNA: TGCGCCAGCAGCTTTTCATTAGATACGCAGTATTTT
CDR3: CASSFSLDTQYF
size: many
J: TRBJ2-3
V: TRBV5-1
D: NA

DNA: TGTGCCAGCAGCTTGGCTGGGGAAGCTTTCTTT
CDR3: CASSLAGEAFF
size: NA
J: TRBJ1-1
V: TRBV5-8
D: NA

DNA: TGTGCCAGCAGTCCTAACGACAGGGATGCCGGGGAGCTGTTTTTT
CDR3: CASSPNDRDAGELFF
size: NA
J: TRBJ2-2
V: TRBV7-9
D: TRBD1

DNA: TGTGCCAGCAGCAGGGGGCTCGACACTGAAGCTTTCTTT
CDR3: CASSRGLDTEAFF
size: many
J: TRBJ1-1
V: TRBV6-2/TRBV6-3
D: TRBD1

DNA: TGTGCCAGCAGAACTATTCCCTACGAGCAGTACTTC
CDR3: CASRTIPYEQYF
size: few
J: TRBJ2-7
V: TRBV6-5
D: NA

DNA: TGTGCCAGCAGTACCGGGGGGCCGGGCCTCGCCAAAAACATTCAGTACTTC
CDR3: CASSTGGPGLAKNIQYF
size: many
J: TRBJ2-4
V: TRBV27
D: NA

DNA: TGTGCCAGCAGCGTAGGGCTGGGACCCACAGATACGCAGTATTTT
CDR3: CASSVGLGPTDTQYF
size: few
J: TRBJ2-3
V: TRBV9
D: NA

DNA: TGTGCCAGCAGGCCGGGTCAGACCACCGGGGAGCTGTTTTTT
CDR3: CASRPGQTTGELFF
size: many
J: TRBJ2-2
V: TRBV12-3/TRBV12-4
D: NA

DNA: TGTGCCACCAGCAGAGTACAGGGAAGGGAGCAGTACTTC
CDR3: CATSRVQGREQYF
size: NA
J: TRBJ2-7
V: TRBV15
D: NA

DNA: TGCAGCGTTGAGCAGGGTTTCGAAGCTTTCTTT
CDR3: CSVEQGFEAFF
size: NA
J: TRBJ1-1
V: TRBV29-1
D: NA

DNA: TGTGCCAGCAGTTTAGCGGGGCCGGGGTGGACGAACACCGGGGAGCTGTTTTTT
CDR3: CASSLAGPGWTNTGELFF
size: many
J: TRBJ2-2
V: TRBV12-3/TRBV12-4
D: NA

DNA: TGTGCCAGCAGTTTTGCTGGCACTGAAGCTTTCTTT
CDR3: CASSFAGTEAFF
size: many
J: TRBJ1-1
V: TRBV12-3/TRBV12-4
D: NA

DNA: TGTGCCAGCAGTGAGGACAGGATAACCGGGGAGCTGTTTTTT
CDR3: CASSEDRITGELFF
size: many
J: TRBJ2-2
V: TRBV2
D: TRBD1

DNA: TGCGCCAGCAGCCCACCACAGGGGGGGAGCTATGGCTACACCTTC
CDR3: CASSPPQGGSYGYTF
size: many
J: TRBJ1-2
V: TRBV5-1
D: TRBD1

DNA: TGTGCCATCAGTGACCTGGGACTCCGGGAAGAGACCCAGTACTTC
CDR3: CAISDLGLREETQYF
size: many
J: TRBJ2-5
V: TRBV10-3
D: NA

DNA: TGTGCCAGCAAAACCGGGGCGGGAGGGACGGAGTTCTTCACAGATACGCAGTATTTT
CDR3: CASKTGAGGTEFFTDTQYF
size: NA
J: TRBJ2-3
V: TRBV27
D: TRBD2

DNA: TGTGCCACCAGTGATTCTGGACTAGCGGGAGACTACGAGCAGTACTTC
CDR3: CATSDSGLAGDYEQYF
size: many
J: TRBJ2-7
V: TRBV24-1
D: TRBD2

DNA: TGTGCCAGCCATTTACAGGGTCCCACCTACGAGCAGTACTTC
CDR3: CASHLQGPTYEQYF
size: many
J: TRBJ2-7
V: TRBV28
D: NA

DNA: TGTGCCACGCGCGCAGGAGCATCCTACAATGAGCAGTTCTTC
CDR3: CATRAGASYNEQFF
size: NA
J: TRBJ2-1
V: TRBV15
D: NA

DNA: TGTGCTAGTGCCCTGGGACAGATGAACACTGAAGCTTTCTTT
CDR3: CASALGQMNTEAFF
size: many
J: TRBJ1-1
V: TRBV12-5
D: TRBD1

DNA: TGTGCCAGCAGCTTGGGACAGGCCGGCACTGAAGCTTTCTTT
CDR3: CASSLGQAGTEAFF
size: many
J: TRBJ1-1
V: TRBV5-5
D: NA

DNA: TGTGCCAGCAGTCACAACCGAGGGGAAGCTTTCTTT
CDR3: CASSHNRGEAFF
size: many
J: TRBJ1-1
V: TRBV5-6
D: NA

DNA: TGTGCCAGCAGCTTAGAGGCCTTAGGGGATGAAAAACTGTTTTTT
CDR3: CASSLEALGDEKLFF
size: many
J: TRBJ1-4
V: TRBV11-2
D: NA

DNA: TGTGCCAGCGGGGTGGTCTCGGGGGGCAATCAGCCCCAGCATTTT
CDR3: CASGVVSGGNQPQHF
size: many
J: TRBJ1-5
V: TRBV6-1
D: NA

DNA: TGTGCCAGCAGTCCCCCGGGCGAGGGTGGGGATACCAATGAGCAGTTCTTC
CDR3: CASSPPGEGGDTNEQFF
size: many
J: TRBJ2-1
V: TRBV6-2/TRBV6-3
D: NA

DNA: TGTGCCAGCAGCCCCTTTATTAGGGACTATGGCTACACCTTC
CDR3: CASSPFIRDYGYTF
size: NA
J: TRBJ1-2
V: TRBV7-9
D: NA

DNA: TGCGCCAGCAGCCCCGTGATAGCGGGAGGGCCGGGCAATGAGCAGTTCTTC
CDR3: CASSPVIAGGPGNEQFF
size: many
J: TRBJ2-1
V: TRBV5-1
D: TRBD2

DNA: TGTGCCAGCTCACCAACCAGCAGTAAATCCATCGAGCAGTACTTC
CDR3: CASSPTSSKSIEQYF
size: many
J: TRBJ2-7
V: TRBV18
D: NA